The entry below describes one TCR beta chain. V shed 3 bases and J shed 4 bases, with 12 bases lying between them. Germline V CDR1 and CDR2: MNHNY, SVGAGI (reference sequence). CDR3 size: 14 residues. Patients of the Seattle cohort, enrolled during active infection, were followed longitudinally. The sample is drawn from a study of blood T cell repertoires in COVID-19. Study context: Specimens from acute and convalescent COVID-19 originated in the United States, Italy and Spain.

Here immunoSEQ multiplex PCR was the method, and the copy in TCRdb shows in-frame clones only, minus some. The sample includes a few hundred thousand clones, roughly 86% of them seen just once. Material: peripheral blood. The receptor was isolated from a woman younger than 45 with COVID-19, enrolled during active disease. This rearrangement joins TRBV6-6 to TRBJ1-1, with D tentatively TRBD1 (6 bases). The DNA for the CDR3 is TGTGCCAGCAGTTATGATCAGGGGTCCACTGAAGCTTTCTTT. It yields the protein CASSYDQGSTEAFF.